Listed here are 5 T cell receptor beta chains from one sample, sequenced in a study of blood T cell repertoires in COVID-19. Sequencing was performed with immunoSEQ multiplex PCR; in TCRdb, only in-frame clones are kept and a portion is missing. In the table there are roughly 25,000 clones, around 86% of which are singletons. The sample comprised peripheral blood. These receptors all stem from a human donor with active COVID-19. The donor label of this sample is uncertain.

The chain links TRBV7-9 to TRBJ2-2; TRBD1 matches at 8 bases. This CDR3 region has 15 residues. Trimming removed 5 bases from V and 6 bases from J; junction bases left unmatched: 8. CDR1 SEHNR and CDR2 FQNEAQ come from the germline V gene (reference sequence). In nucleotides, the CDR3 is TGTGCCAGCAGCGCGACAGGGGTCGGTGCCGGGGAGCTGTTTTTT. It translates to CASSATGVGAGELFF.

This chain joins TRBV4-2 and TRBJ1-2; D might be TRBD1 (5 bases). Looked up from germline, CDR1 is LGHNA and CDR2 is YNFKEQ. Trimming shortened V by 0 bases and J by 8 bases, and 10 bases separated the two germline ends. The CDR3 is 13 amino acids. The CDR3 DNA reads as TGTGCCAGCAGCCAAGATCAGGGAACCGGCTACACCTTC. This codes for CASSQDQGTGYTF.

For this clone: The junction departs from germline at one end; a sequencing error may be responsible. The chain carries TRBV7-2 and TRBJ1-2, with 8 bases matching TRBD1. Germline assignment: CDR1 SGHTA and CDR2 FQGNSA. CDR3 length equals 13 residues. The CDR3 DNA sequence: TGTGCCAGCAGCGATGGGACAGGACTGTACTTTTCCTTC. Its protein is CASSDGTGLYFSF.

This clone was recorded once. The chain joins TRBV19 to TRBJ2-7, with D perhaps matching TRBD1 (6 bases). The CDR3 sequence is 14 residues long. V gave up 5 bases and J gave up 0 bases, with 11 bases separating them. The germline V gene encodes CDR1 LNHDA and CDR2 SQIVND (reference sequence). The CDR3 nucleotides read TGTGCCAGTAGTCCAAACAGGGACTCCTACGAGCAGTACTTC. Translated: CASSPNRDSYEQYF. Drawing the rest from reference TRBV19 and TRBJ2-7, the complete variable domain is DGGITQSPKYLFRKEGQNVTLSCEQNLNHDAMYWYRQDPGQGLRLIYYSQIVNDFQKGDIAEGYSVSREKKESFPLTVTSAQKNPTAFYLCASSPNRDSYEQYFGPGTRLTVT.

V is TRBV9 and J is TRBJ2-1, with D perhaps matching TRBD1 (5 bases). CDR1 SGDLS and CDR2 YYNGEE come from the germline V gene. The CDR3 covers 15 residues. Trimming removed 3 bases at V and 1 base at J, with 11 bases between. The CDR3 region has the DNA TGTGCCAGCAGCGAGGGATACAGGTCCTACAATGAGCAGTTCTTC. This sequence encodes CASSEGYRSYNEQFF.